This T cell receptor beta chain was identified during a study of CD8 T cells in ankylosing spondylitis (TCRdb year 2017). Regarding the study in general: To find TCR variants linked to disease, the study profiled T cell receptor beta repertoires in ankylosing spondylitis patients and healthy donors. The whole study cohort included 85 to 120 healthy donors and roughly 24 ankylosing spondylitis patients. Peripheral blood was sampled, and synovial fluid was additionally collected from ankylosing spondylitis patients. Overall study results and their limits: The disease-linked clones had a CD8+ phenotype and were found at relatively low frequencies in peripheral blood. Blood from ankylosing spondylitis patients appeared to be characterized by a TCR beta motif made up of under ten highly homologous amino acid variants. Some motif variants had previously been reported in the synovial fluid and blood of reactive arthritis patients, which suggests shared mechanisms of disease initiation. According to the report, matched synovial fluid samples from ankylosing spondylitis patients were significantly enriched for the disease-linked clones.

The CDR3 covers 12 residues, taking in both the cysteine and the phenylalanine. The kept DNA is CDR3 alone, 36 bases in frame from the first base. Per the germline V gene, SGDLS is the CDR1 and YYNGEE is the CDR2. Trimmed from V: 4 bases; trimmed from J: 13 bases; junction bases lacking a gene match: 7. Synovial fluid samples were paired with blood samples taken from the same ankylosing spondylitis patients. This clonotype appeared many times. Its antigen is currently not known. Per-nucleotide qualities are absent, and no much larger clonotype sits a single base away. The sequencer listed for this sample is Illumina HiSeq 2500. Quantitative 5'-RACE with molecular barcodes was the method used to prepare the TCR beta libraries. Processing in the source paper ran as follows. A new computational method based on a probabilistic model of VDJ rearrangement was used to identify disease-linked TCR variants. The public reads were quality trimmed at Q25 with fastp and then assembled into clones with MiXCR by TCRdb, keeping productive beta chains. Each CDR3 protein appears once, grouped with its most common genes and DNA. TCRdb assigned the V and J calls; the authors' analysis was not used. The sample includes more than 60,000 distinct CDR3 sequences, with more than 5.5% observed a single time. Approximately 5% of the sample comes from the top ten.

The sequenced material came from synovial fluid, either unsorted or a sorted T cell fraction (not recorded which). This sequence uses TRBV9 and TRBJ2-1; 8 central bases correspond to TRBD2. This clonotype originated in a male donor with ankylosing spondylitis. The DNA sequence reads TGTGCCAGCAGCCTCCCCGGACTAGCCCAGTTCTTC. It translates to CASSLPGLAQFF.